This T cell receptor (beta chain) was observed in a study of cytomegalovirus exposure and HLA in healthy donors (dated by TCRdb to about 2017). Study-level background: According to an earlier analysis of a few hundred of the donors, 200 million or so T cells yielded some 120 million unique TCR beta sequences and 250 to 350 Gb of sequence data. Around 320 gigabases of sequencing data and 70 million to 85 million unique TCR sequences were included in an early release covering several hundred HLA-typed donors. Among the approximately 400 genotyped donors, approximately 81% belonged to the genetic ancestry cluster associated with self-reported Caucasian donors. The study was designed to test whether signatures of past pathogen exposure could be identified by cataloging public T cell receptors. The study profiled the T cell repertoires of hundreds of subjects by immunosequencing and related them to cytomegalovirus serostatus. Along with the roughly 610-subject first cohort, a separate validation cohort of around 120 different subjects was used. High-throughput TCR immunosequencing, statistical association of individual TCRs with disease status, and machine learning were combined to predict cytomegalovirus infection status. In a later analysis, previously published TCR beta repertoires from more than 500 donors were re-analyzed and high-resolution HLA genotyping was added so that TCR occurrence patterns could be studied. The later analysis used no new phenotypic data to find candidate immune exposures, relying instead on TCR beta sequences and their occurrence across donors. An earlier analysis of about 600 of the donors used high-throughput TCR beta sequencing to judge whether each TCR beta V gene segment behaved as functional or pseudogenic. Donor age, sex, ethnicity and CMV serostatus were collected together with the repertoire data. A later genetic analysis took genome-wide SNP genotypes for 398 of the 666 donors and used that subset as a discovery cohort. All discovery cohort repertoires had been generated on a single sequencing platform. HLA typing included class I and class II loci at four-digit resolution. Typing coverage differed by locus: A, B, C, DRB1 and DQB1 were typed in about 629-630 donors, DQA1 in around 500, DPA1 in over 600, and DPB1 in 400 to 490. Several DR-DQ haplotypes were handled as single units for association and clustering because linkage in the cohort was strong. Among 398 genotyped donors of the cohort, an average of about 240,000 unique TCR beta nucleotide sequences were sequenced per donor, around 20% of them non-productive.

In total, 630 or so healthy bone marrow donors made up the cohort. Cohort members were all nominally healthy when sampled, although unrecorded immune exposures were likely present. The donor tested CMV seronegative, placing the donor among the 350 or so seronegative members of the cohort. Every donor gave a peripheral blood sample, and the peripheral blood mononuclear cells from that sample were used for TCR beta sequencing. Genomic DNA extraction from the blood cell samples was performed with the Qiagen DNeasy Blood Extraction Kit. Overall study results and their limits: In vitro tests confirmed that a few of the cytomegalovirus-associated TCR beta chains recognize cytomegalovirus antigens. Approximately 18 rarely observed V segments, including chromosome 9 orphons, were excluded from the earlier analysis of some 590 of the donors because counts were too low. Linkage disequilibrium might explain the correlated functional status among segregating V segments, but an unknown experimental factor could not be excluded. A later genetic analysis reported fewer N-insertions in productive TCRs among donors in an Asian-associated ancestry cluster than the roughly 700-donor mean. In a later analysis, about 16,000 TCR beta sequences were associated with specific HLA alleles at a false discovery rate of 0.05. Compared with equally common non-associated chains, HLA-associated TCR beta chains in a later analysis were more clonally expanded and had lower generation probabilities. Because HLA typing was unavailable for some donors at each locus, only the typed subset was used in association tests. The classifier was reported to diagnose cytomegalovirus status with high specificity and sensitivity in both the original cohort and the validation cohort. In this cohort, only TCR beta chains were sequenced, and detectable features were limited by the absence of alpha or paired-chain data. An association between a missense DCLRE1C variant and V-gene and J-gene trimming of TCR beta chains was found in a later genetic analysis and replicated in an independent cohort. The authors suggested that the approach could potentially be extended to other disease states and immunological phenotypes. Immune exposure information for the cohort was limited to CMV serostatus. A further reported finding was that TCR beta sequences accurately predicted the HLA-A and HLA-B alleles for most subjects in the first cohort. While some public TCRs were present in many individuals, most TCR sequences turned up only very rarely across donors. The presence/absence analyses assumed that sequencing depth was roughly uniform across donors, and that assumption may not be true. Strong co-occurrence of HLA alleles, especially DR and DQ, made assigning TCR associations to individual alleles difficult. Some IMGT-functional V segments, including TRBV6-2 and TRBV6-3, could not be told apart with the 87-base-pair reads, so those segments were excluded. In an earlier analysis of 587 of the donors, most TCR beta V segments appeared in productive rearrangements about 90% or about 30% of the time, broadly matching IMGT annotations. The sequencing pipeline was judged likely to have produced a cluster of highly shared sequence variants as a technical artifact. According to a later analysis, TCR association rates differed among HLA loci, with DRB1 alleles showing the most associated TCRs and HLA-C alleles showing the fewest. The study gave a list of about 160 TCR beta chains associated with cytomegalovirus. A later analysis reported that several top co-occurrence clusters appeared linked to parvovirus B19, influenza, CMV and Epstein-Barr virus. According to a later analysis, most CMV-associated TCR beta chains appeared to be HLA-restricted, and the HLA associations seemed to be driven largely by CMV exposure.

This clone was seen more than once but under ten times. Its binding antigen is unknown. Base-call qualities are not available, and no considerably larger clone is one nucleotide away. The receptor library was made with the immunoSEQ multiplex PCR assay. A mixture of 60 forward primers for TCR Vbeta segments and 13 reverse primers for TCR Jbeta segments was used in the multiplex PCR. A multiplex PCR assay on genomic DNA amplified the CDR3 region of rearranged TCR beta genes. On the Illumina HiSeq System, the amplified TCR beta libraries were sequenced as 87-base-pair reads. As for how the authors treated the data: In a later analysis, tens of millions of unique TCR beta chains were counted across the 666 repertoires, and approximately 11 million of these chains were shared by at least two donors. Raw reads were error-corrected and collapsed into unique sequences by a nearest-neighbor algorithm in which closely related sequences were merged to remove PCR and sequencing errors. CDR3 sequences were aligned to IMGT reference sequences to assign V, D and J gene segments. For a sequence to be retained, at least a six-nucleotide match to both a V gene segment and a J gene segment was required. Rearrangements were called productive when the CDR3 lacked stop codons and stayed in frame with V and J; all others were non-productive. Following IMGT convention, CDR3 was defined as the stretch from the second conserved V-encoded cysteine up to the conserved J-encoded phenylalanine. Sequences without an unambiguous match to a single V gene segment were excluded from the earlier analysis of about 630 of the donors. An earlier analysis of 550 to 650 of the donors classified V segments as functional when productive rearrangements were above 56.7% and as segregating when the standard deviation between donors was above 5%. A statistical classification framework was built to diagnose cytomegalovirus status from the catalog of TCR beta chain sequences. V and J gene assignment, in a later analysis, came from comparing TCR nucleotide sequences with IMGT/GENE-DB human TR gene sequences. In a later analysis, CDR3 sequences and most-parsimonious VDJ recombination scenarios were assigned using the TCRdist pipeline. In a later analysis, each TCR beta chain was defined by its CDR3 amino acid sequence together with its V-gene family, and reads lacking a unique V-gene family were excluded. To address suspected cross-contamination and a sequencing artifact, a later analysis removed 450 to 700 highly shared, low-generation-probability nucleotide sequences. For each public chain, a later analysis derived a clonal expansion index from normalized ranks of inferred template counts within each repertoire. A later analysis computed generation probabilities with a VDJ recombination model fitted to out-of-frame rearrangements, and checked the results against IGoR. Hypergeometric tests were used in a later analysis to score TCR-TCR, TCR-HLA and TCR-CMV co-occurrence, with a repertoire-size bias correction applied to the TCR pairs. False discovery rates were estimated in a later analysis by permuting HLA or CMV assignments 20 times. In a later analysis, co-occurring TCRs were grouped with DBSCAN, and TCRdist sequence similarity was added when clustering was performed within HLA-allele-positive subsets. Repertoires with fewer than 30,000 or more than 120,000 public chains were left out of co-occurrence clustering, as were four to six repertoires with anomalous nucleotide sharing. Imported from immuneACCESS, the table was reduced by TCRdb to in-frame sequences with V and J called. These copies leave out some clones; in studies compared against another copy, an unresolved V gene accounts for under half, and the cause of the remainder is not known. The V and J calls and clone size are taken from that table; D and trimming were inferred from the DNA. The table for this sample lists 150,000 to 200,000 clones; around 77% of them were counted only once. The ten largest clonotypes hold 2% to 2.5% of the sample.

The CDR3, cysteine through phenylalanine, is 14 amino acids long. Just the 42-base CDR3 DNA is kept, in frame starting at base 1. Unmatched junction bases come to 8, with V trimmed by 7 bases and J by 5 bases. The germline V gene encodes CDR1 MDHEN and CDR2 SYDVKM. This receptor was taken from a man in his 60s in good health and CMV-seronegative. The chain is encoded by TRBV28 joined to TRBJ2-1, with 7 junctional bases fitting TRBD2. The specimen was PBMCs. The CDR3 protein: CASKLRESDNEQFF. The bases are TGTGCCAGCAAACTGCGGGAGTCTGACAATGAGCAGTTCTTC.